Listed here are 5 T cell receptor beta chains from one sample, sequenced in a study of radiotherapy plus CTLA-4 blockade in lung cancer. TCRdb's copy holds only in-frame clones and misses some; the assay was immunoSEQ multiplex PCR. The repertoire has 85,000 to 120,000 clones, approximately 87% of them found once; the top ten carry under 3%. The sequenced sample was peripheral blood, obtained from a patient treated with radiotherapy plus ipilimumab. These receptors all come from a human donor with non-small cell lung cancer that progressed on radiotherapy plus ipilimumab. Some clones in this sample may be carry-over from other donors' samples.

This chain links TRBV5-6 with TRBJ2-5; D unresolved. V was pared by 2 bases and J by 1 base, with 9 bases between. This CDR3 is built from 14 residues. Germline CDR1 is SGHDT and CDR2 is YYEEEE. The CDR3 sequence: CASSFSWIQETQYF. The CDR3 bases are TGTGCCAGCAGCTTTTCCTGGATCCAAGAGACCCAGTACTTC.

The chain links TRBV5-1 to TRBJ2-3; weak D call: TRBD2 (5 bases). The CDR3 consists of 14 residues. The germline CDR1 and CDR2 sequences are SGHRS and YFSETQ. The V gene lost 4 bases and the J gene lost 4 bases, with 13 bases spanning the gap. CDR3 sequence: CASSNPPGSDTQYF. CDR3 in DNA: TGCGCCAGCAGCAATCCCCCGGGGTCAGATACGCAGTATTTT.

The CDR3 loop reads CASSDFGYRNTEAFF. For the CDR3, the DNA is TGTGCCAGCAGTGATTTTGGGTACAGGAACACTGAAGCTTTCTTT. The gene calls are TRBV6-1 and TRBJ1-1; D gene uncertain. V was trimmed by 3 bases and J by 1 base, leaving 12 bases between them. Germline V gene lookup returns CDR1 MNHNS and CDR2 SASEGT. This CDR3 has 15 residues.

CDR3 DNA: TGTGCCAGCAGCCCCTCGGGACAGATTGGAAACACCATATATTTT. This gives the protein CASSPSGQIGNTIYF. The gene calls are TRBV7-9 and TRBJ1-3, with 7 nucleotides matching TRBD1. V was clipped by 5 bases and J by 3 bases; unmatched bases: 7. This CDR3 is 15 amino acids long. Per the germline V gene, CDR1 is SEHNR and CDR2 is FQNEAQ (reference sequence).

This clone has a handful of counts. V gene TRBV10-3 combines with J gene TRBJ1-5, with 11 bases fitting TRBD1. Per the germline V gene, CDR1 is ENHRY and CDR2 is SYGVKD. This CDR3 is 17 amino acids long. Trimming took 4 bases from V and 2 from J; bases not matched to a gene: 7. The chain's CDR3 is CAISGGQGEKGNQPQHF. The CDR3 coding sequence is TGTGCCATCAGTGGGGGACAGGGGGAGAAGGGCAATCAGCCCCAGCATTTT.